These 3 T cell receptor beta chains originate from one sample sequenced in a study of blood T cells in healthy people across ages. With a J-beta primer mix and a sample-barcoded 5' primer, a second PCR ran about 7 to 12 cycles. TCRdb reprocessed the 5' RACE reads with MiXCR, giving one entry per CDR3 protein. The sample carries 800,000 to 950,000 distinct CDR3 sequences, about 48% recorded once. Sequencing was performed on blood. The receptors originated from a man between 25 and 39 years old in good health.

Notes on this clonotype: This may arise from a read error, as a much more abundant clone is one base away. The chain employs TRBV27 and TRBJ2-1, with TRBD1 as a possible D gene (5 bases). Germline V gene lookup returns CDR1 MNHEY and CDR2 SMNVEV (reference sequence). The CDR3 covers 15 residues. The V end lost 3 bases, the J end lost 13 bases, and 22 bases lay between the germline ends. CDR3 bases: TGTGCCAGCAGTTTGCAGGGTTCTAGGCGAGAGACCCAGTTCTTC. Translating it yields CASSLQGSRRETQFF.

This chain joins TRBV6-2 or TRBV6-3 and TRBJ2-2; D may correspond to TRBD1 or TRBD2 (5 bases each). The V and J ends lost 5 bases and 4 bases respectively, with 17 bases between them. The CDR3 is 16 residues long. Looked up from germline, CDR1 is MNHEY and CDR2 is SVGEGT. The CDR3 region has the DNA TGTGCCAGCAGTGCTGGGGGTCCTACCTCCACCGGGGAGCTGTTTTTT. This encodes CASSAGGPTSTGELFF.

V and J are TRBV25-1 and TRBJ2-1; D call uncertain. The ends were cut back, 7 bases at V and 3 bases at J, with 7 bases in the middle. CDR1 is MGHDK and CDR2 is SYGVNS in the germline V gene. This CDR3 has 12 residues. CDR3 amino acids: CASTLNYNEQFF. The CDR3, as DNA: TGTGCCAGCACCCTAAACTACAATGAGCAGTTCTTC.